Each of the 16 T cell receptor beta chains below was sequenced from the same sample in a study of cytomegalovirus exposure and HLA in healthy donors. The PCR had 60 Vbeta and 13 Jbeta primers. TCRdb's table, derived via immunoSEQ multiplex PCR, lists solely in-frame clones and lacks some. The sample yields under 150,000 clones, roughly 82% seen once. The sample consisted of PBMCs. The receptors come from a male donor in good health and CMV-seronegative.

The rearrangement links TRBV11-2 to TRBJ1-1, with D perhaps TRBD1 (6 bases). The CDR3 loop spans 14 amino acids. V was shortened by 5 bases and J by 7 bases, with 17 bases between the two germline ends. CDR1 is SGHAT, CDR2 FQNNGV, per germline. The CDR3 reads CASSAQGGVFEAFF. The CDR3 DNA is TGTGCCAGCAGCGCACAGGGAGGGGTCTTTGAAGCTTTCTTT.

The chain combines TRBV7-9 with TRBJ2-7; 7 positions agree with TRBD2. This CDR3 spans 17 amino acids. After removal of 1 base from V and 0 bases from J, the junction contained 9 bases not matched to a gene. The germline gives CDR1 SEHNR, CDR2 FQNEAQ (reference sequence). This CDR3 is CASSLEWSGANSYEQYF. The CDR3 DNA sequence: TGTGCCAGCAGCTTAGAATGGAGCGGGGCGAACTCCTACGAGCAGTACTTC. The full variable domain, rest sourced from reference TRBV7-9 and TRBJ2-7, is DTGVSQNPRHKITKRGQNVTFRCDPISEHNRLYWYRQTLGQGPEFLTYFQNEAQLEKSRLLSDRFSAERPKGSFSTLEIQRTEQGDSAMYLCASSLEWSGANSYEQYFGPGTRLTVT.

This rearrangement joins TRBV28 to TRBJ2-7; 7 bases align to TRBD1. This CDR3 region has 15 residues. The V gene's germline CDR1 is MDHEN and CDR2 SYDVKM. The ends lost 5 bases at V and 0 bases at J; junction bases unmatched: 7. Here the CDR3 DNA reads TGTGCCAGCAGTCTTACAGGGGCTAGCTCCTACGAGCAGTACTTC. Protein product: CASSLTGASSYEQYF.

This sequence joins TRBV6-6 and TRBJ2-2, with TRBD1 matching over 7 bases. CDR3 length equals 14 residues. The germline V gene encodes CDR1 MNHNY and CDR2 SVGAGI (reference sequence). V shed 4 bases, J shed 2 bases, and the junction held 1 base outside the gene matches. CDR3 DNA: TGTGCCAGCAGTTGGGACAGAAACACCGGGGAGCTGTTTTTT. It encodes CASSWDRNTGELFF.

The chain carries TRBV7-3 and TRBJ1-2; D is perhaps TRBD1 (6 bases). This CDR3 region has 14 residues. Germline V gene lookup returns CDR1 SGHTA and CDR2 FQGTGA. The V and J ends lost 1 base and 5 bases respectively, with 11 bases between them. The CDR3 sequence: CASSLIGQNYGYTF. CDR3 sequence (DNA): TGTGCCAGCAGCTTAATCGGACAGAATTATGGCTACACCTTC. The variable domain in full, with the rest retrieved from reference TRBV7-3 and TRBJ1-2, is GAGVSQTPSNKVTEKGKYVELRCDPISGHTALYWYRQSLGQGPEFLIYFQGTGAADDSGLPNDRFFAVRPEGSVSTLKIQRTERGDSAVYLCASSLIGQNYGYTFGSGTRLTVV.

This rearrangement joins TRBV9 to TRBJ2-7; TRBD2 agrees at 7 bases. This CDR3 spans 15 amino acids. From germline, CDR1 is SGDLS and CDR2 YYNGEE. Losses at the gene ends were 0 bases for V and 1 base for J; bases not matched to a gene: 4. This CDR3 is CASSVAAGASYEQYF. For the CDR3, the DNA is TGTGCCAGCAGCGTAGCGGCGGGAGCGTCCTACGAGCAGTACTTC.

The CDR3 DNA sequence: TGTGCCAGCAGTCGTCAAGGGGGTGAGCAGTTCTTC. Translating it yields CASSRQGGEQFF. This rearrangement joins TRBV11-3 to TRBJ2-1, with D tentatively TRBD1 (6 bases). The CDR3 is 12 amino acids. From germline, CDR1 is SGHNT and CDR2 YENEEA. Deletions cut 6 bases from V and 9 bases from J, with 12 bases between.

The chain joins TRBV7-9 to TRBJ1-2; the D gene is possibly TRBD1 (5 bases). In germline, CDR1 is SEHNR, CDR2 FQNEAQ (reference sequence). This CDR3 contains 16 residues. Deletions cut 5 bases from V and 4 bases from J, with 20 bases between. The CDR3 region has the DNA TGTGCCAGCAGCCCCCCGTACCGGGGGGAGGGCTATGGCTACACCTTC. Translated: CASSPPYRGEGYGYTF. The variable domain in full, with the rest retrieved from reference TRBV7-9 and TRBJ1-2, is DTGVSQNPRHKITKRGQNVTFRCDPISEHNRLYWYRQTLGQGPEFLTYFQNEAQLEKSRLLSDRFSAERPKGSFSTLEIQRTEQGDSAMYLCASSPPYRGEGYGYTFGSGTRLTVV.

The V and J genes are TRBV4-1 and TRBJ2-7; 9 bases match TRBD2. Germline V lookup: CDR1 MGHRA, CDR2 YSYEKL. V shed 7 bases and J 5 bases; nucleotides not matched to a gene: 15. The CDR3 spans 16 residues. As DNA, the CDR3 is TGCGCCAGCAACTCCGAATTAGCGGGGGCTATACACGAGCAGTACTTC. Translation gives CASNSELAGAIHEQYF.

This chain links TRBV19 with TRBJ2-1; perhaps TRBD2 as D (6 bases). This CDR3 is 15 amino acids long. Germline lookup yields CDR1 LNHDA and CDR2 SQIVND (reference sequence). V lost 6 bases, J lost 3 bases, and 15 bases lay in between. This chain's CDR3 is CASRLRDSRYNEQFF. The CDR3 DNA reads TGTGCCAGTAGATTACGGGACTCCCGCTACAATGAGCAGTTCTTC.

The rearrangement joins TRBV4-1 to TRBJ1-4; D is possibly TRBD1 (5 bases). Germline CDR1 and CDR2: MGHRA and YSYEKL. The CDR3 runs 16 residues. Trimming took off 0 bases at V and 3 bases at J, with 11 bases between the two ends. The CDR3 sequence is CASSQDRGAANEKLFF. The CDR3 DNA reads TGCGCCAGCAGCCAAGATCGCGGGGCGGCTAATGAAAAACTGTTTTTT.

V gene TRBV29-1 combines with J gene TRBJ2-1; 13 nucleotides line up with TRBD2. Germline V gene data show CDR1 as SQVTM and CDR2 as ANQGSEA. Trimming removed 2 bases from V and 0 bases from J; junction bases left unmatched: 7. CDR3 size: 18 residues. CDR3 region: CSVERIGLAGASYNEQFF. CDR3 bases: TGCAGCGTTGAACGAATAGGACTAGCGGGAGCCTCCTACAATGAGCAGTTCTTC.

The genes are TRBV9 and TRBJ1-2; TRBD1 aligns across 9 bases. CDR3 length: 16 amino acids. Losses at the gene ends were 3 bases for V and 7 bases for J; bases not matched to a gene: 13. CDR1 and CDR2 from the germline V gene are SGDLS and YYNGEE. The CDR3 DNA reads as TGTGCCAGCAGCGCCCGTCCCGGGACAGGGATGAGTGGCTACACCTTC. Its protein is CASSARPGTGMSGYTF.

This chain connects TRBV7-2 to TRBJ1-1; D not certain. Deletions cut 4 bases from V and 0 bases from J, with 12 bases between. Germline loops: CDR1 SGHTA, CDR2 FQGNSA. The CDR3 spans 15 residues. The CDR3 protein is CASSYSPIMNTEAFF. CDR3 bases: TGTGCCAGCAGCTACAGCCCCATCATGAACACTGAAGCTTTCTTT.

The chain carries TRBV18 and TRBJ1-6; 7 nucleotides align to TRBD1. Germline V gene data show CDR1 as KGHSH and CDR2 as LQKENI. This CDR3 contains 15 residues. Germline trimming cut 1 base from V and 10 bases from J; bases unmatched to any gene: 7. The CDR3 protein is CASSPLRGMDSPLHF. CDR3 in DNA: TGTGCCAGCTCACCACTCAGGGGGATGGACTCACCCCTCCACTTT.

This chain uses TRBV4-3 with TRBJ2-5, with 8 bases identical to TRBD2. The V gene's germline CDR1 is LGHNA and CDR2 YSLEER. This CDR3 is 15 amino acids long. V lost 5 bases to trimming and J lost 4 bases; unmatched junction nucleotides: 9. CDR3 amino acids: CASSFRGGTPETQYF. CDR3 in DNA: TGCGCCAGCAGCTTCCGCGGGGGGACTCCAGAGACCCAGTACTTC.